These 13 T cell receptor beta chains came from one sample sequenced in a study of cytomegalovirus exposure and HLA in healthy donors. PCR was performed using 60 Vbeta and 13 Jbeta primers. Profiling relied on immunoSEQ multiplex PCR, and the TCRdb table lists in-frame clones only, not all of them. The sample includes around 170,000 clones, 70% to 80% of them seen just once. What was sequenced was PBMCs. The source is a man aged 18-30 years in good health and CMV-seronegative.

The chain has TRBV29-1 and TRBJ2-7, with 7 nucleotides matching TRBD2. V was clipped by 4 bases and J by 3 bases; unmatched bases: 12. The germline V gene has CDR1 SQVTM and CDR2 ANQGSEA. This CDR3 spans 15 amino acids. The CDR3 loop reads CSVAPFAGDGYEQYF. DNA of the CDR3: TGCAGCGTTGCCCCCTTCGCGGGGGACGGCTACGAGCAGTACTTC.

The V and J genes are TRBV25-1 and TRBJ2-1, with D hard to call. The CDR3 length is 14 residues. The V gene lost 1 base and the J gene lost 12 bases, with 16 bases spanning the gap. CDR1 is MGHDK and CDR2 is SYGVNS in the germline V gene. CDR3 nucleotides: TGTGCCAGCAGTGAATGGTCCCCCAAAAGCGTGCAGTTCTTC. Translated, it gives CASSEWSPKSVQFF.

The chain joins TRBV13 to TRBJ2-7, with D possibly TRBD2 on 5 matching bases. The ends were cut back, 5 bases at V and 3 bases at J, with 14 bases in the middle. There are 14 residues in the CDR3. Germline V gene sequence: CDR1 PRHDT, CDR2 FYEKMQ (reference sequence). The CDR3 sequence: CASSPGLYHYEQYF. The CDR3, as DNA: TGTGCCAGCAGCCCCGGACTCTACCACTACGAGCAGTACTTC. The whole variable domain, remainder taken from reference TRBV13 and TRBJ2-7, is AAGVIQSPRHLIKEKRETATLKCYPIPRHDTVYWYQQGPGQDPQFLISFYEKMQSDKGSIPDRFSAQQFSDYHSELNMSSLELGDSALYFCASSPGLYHYEQYFGPGTRLTVT.

For this clone: This sample also contains other DNA sequences that code for the same CDR3. This chain joins TRBV9 and TRBJ2-7; tentative D call: TRBD1 (5 bases). Germline CDR1 SGDLS, CDR2 YYNGEE. The CDR3 is 14 amino acids. V lost 0 bases and J lost 3, with 10 bases in between. The CDR3 reads CASSVGGSGYEQYF. CDR3 nucleotide sequence: TGTGCCAGCAGCGTAGGGGGCTCGGGCTACGAGCAGTACTTC.

This clone was detected ten times or more. The V and J genes are TRBV4-3 and TRBJ1-2, with 9 bases identical to TRBD1. This CDR3 is 14 amino acids long. With V trimmed by 7 bases and J by 1 base, 4 bases remained unmatched. Germline CDR1 reads LGHNA; CDR2 reads YSLEER. CDR3 loop: CASTPDRGNYGYTF. As DNA, the CDR3 is TGCGCCAGCACCCCGGACAGGGGTAACTATGGCTACACCTTC.

The chain employs TRBV11-2 and TRBJ1-2; 7 nucleotides match TRBD1. CDR1 is SGHAT, CDR2 FQNNGV, per germline. J lost 5 bases, V lost 4 bases, and 10 bases had no gene match. This CDR3 contains 15 residues. As DNA, the CDR3 is TGTGCCAGCAGCTCGGGACAGCAAGGGTTTTATGGCTACACCTTC. Protein product: CASSSGQQGFYGYTF.

This chain uses TRBV4-3 with TRBJ2-7; weak D call: TRBD1 (5 bases). The CDR3 covers 14 residues. CDR1 is LGHNA and CDR2 is YSLEER in the germline V gene. Trimming shortened V by 6 bases and J by 5 bases, and 17 bases separated the two germline ends. CDR3 amino acids: CASSNPGSLDEQYF. Here the CDR3 DNA reads TGCGCCAGCAGTAACCCAGGGTCTCTCGACGAGCAGTACTTC.

This clone was detected once. V is TRBV7-6 and J is TRBJ1-2; D is unresolved. The V end was cut by 1 base, the J end by 2 bases, with 11 bases between. CDR1 SGHVS and CDR2 FNYEAQ come from the germline V gene. This CDR3 has 15 residues. The CDR3 is CASSLVRGGNYGYTF. CDR3 DNA: TGTGCCAGCAGCTTAGTTCGGGGTGGGAACTATGGCTACACCTTC.

This clone has more than one count but fewer than ten. The chain combines TRBV5-6 with TRBJ2-5; 7 bases align to TRBD2. J was trimmed by 2 bases and V by 4 bases; bases with no gene match: 2. The CDR3 runs 13 residues. In germline, CDR1 is SGHDT, CDR2 YYEEEE. This CDR3 reads CASSPGLQETQYF. Here the CDR3 DNA reads TGTGCCAGCAGCCCGGGACTACAAGAGACCCAGTACTTC.

The V gene is TRBV7-8, the J gene TRBJ2-7; TRBD1 aligns across 10 bases. V trimming: 1 base; J trimming: 3 bases; junction bases outside the gene matches: 3. Per germline, CDR1 SGHVS and CDR2 FQNEAQ. CDR3 size: 15 residues. The CDR3 DNA reads as TGTGCCAGCAGCTTAGGACAGGGGGCAGTCTACGAGCAGTACTTC. It is translated as CASSLGQGAVYEQYF.

The rearrangement uses TRBV11-2 and TRBJ2-1; D perhaps matches TRBD1 (5 bases). CDR3 length: 14 residues. V lost 0 bases, J lost 9 bases, and 12 bases lay in between. Germline CDR1 and CDR2: SGHAT and FQNNGV. CDR3 residues: CASSLEVRQGEQFF. The CDR3 nucleotides read TGTGCCAGCAGCTTAGAGGTGCGCCAGGGTGAGCAGTTCTTC.

Only a few counts were recorded for this clone. The chain couples TRBV7-3 to TRBJ2-2, with 13 nucleotides matching TRBD2. Germline CDR1 SGHTA, CDR2 FQGTGA. The trim removed 5 bases at V and 5 bases at J, leaving 5 bases unmatched. This CDR3 spans 16 amino acids. For the CDR3, the DNA is TGTGCCAGCAGCCCGTCACTAGCGGGGGGGACCGGGGAGCTGTTTTTT. Translating it yields CASSPSLAGGTGELFF.

This rearrangement joins TRBV30 to TRBJ2-1; 14 nucleotides align to TRBD2. This CDR3 contains 14 residues. Germline CDR1 is GTSNPN and CDR2 is SVGIG (reference sequence). The J segment lost 8 bases and the V segment lost 7 bases, leaving 7 bases of the junction unmatched. The CDR3 nucleotides read TGTGCCTTCCGACTAGCGGGGGGGCCCCATGAGCAGTTCTTC. The encoded protein is CAFRLAGGPHEQFF.